The rows below give T cell receptor beta chains drawn from one sample of a study of blood T cells in healthy people across ages. TCRdb itself ran the 5' RACE reads through MiXCR, one entry per CDR3 protein. The sample lists about 570,000 distinct CDR3 sequences, 25% to 30% seen once, with approximately 17% in the top ten. The specimen sequenced was blood. These receptors were obtained from a woman between 70 and 85 years old in good health. Both conserved end residues are part of each CDR3. D genes are given only for firm matches. For some rows the clone size is stated as once, few or many, or as a class when expanded; others skip it.

V gene: TRBV3-1; D gene: -; J gene: TRBJ1-3; clone size: few; CDR3 protein: CASSVADSGNTIYF; CDR3 DNA: TGTGCCAGCAGCGTGGCCGACTCTGGAAACACCATATATTTT
V gene: TRBV3-1; D gene: -; J gene: TRBJ2-7; clone size: few; CDR3 protein: CASSQEPDSAYF; CDR3 DNA: TGTGCCAGCAGCCAAGAGCCAGACAGTGCATACTTC
V gene: TRBV5-1; D gene: -; J gene: TRBJ1-1; clone size: few; CDR3 protein: CASTSKGLDTEAFF; CDR3 DNA: TGCGCCAGCACCTCGAAAGGGCTTGACACTGAAGCTTTCTTT
V gene: TRBV25-1; D gene: -; J gene: TRBJ1-1; clone size: -; CDR3 protein: CASSDTGFTEAFF; CDR3 DNA: TGTGCCAGCAGTGATACCGGGTTCACTGAAGCTTTCTTT
V gene: TRBV4-3; D gene: -; J gene: TRBJ1-1; clone size: few; CDR3 protein: CASSQAVWGTEAFF; CDR3 DNA: TGCGCCAGCAGCCAAGCAGTATGGGGCACTGAAGCCTTCTTT
V gene: TRBV6-1; D gene: -; J gene: TRBJ2-7; clone size: -; CDR3 protein: CASSFEGHSYEQYF; CDR3 DNA: TGTGCCAGCAGTTTCGAGGGACATTCCTACGAGCAGTACTTC
V gene: TRBV5-1; D gene: -; J gene: TRBJ1-1; clone size: -; CDR3 protein: CASSLGAPMNTEAFF; CDR3 DNA: TGCGCCAGCAGCTTGGGCGCGCCCATGAACACTGAAGCTTTCTTT
V gene: TRBV18; D gene: -; J gene: TRBJ2-1; clone size: -; CDR3 protein: CASSPVRGAGYNEQFF; CDR3 DNA: TGTGCCAGCTCACCAGTGAGGGGGGCCGGGTACAATGAGCAGTTCTTC
V gene: TRBV10-3; D gene: TRBD1; J gene: TRBJ1-1; clone size: -; CDR3 protein: CAISADREGPEAFF; CDR3 DNA: TGTGCCATCAGTGCGGACAGGGAAGGACCTGAAGCTTTCTTT
V gene: TRBV6-4; D gene: -; J gene: TRBJ2-5; clone size: -; CDR3 protein: CASSASPESAQYF; CDR3 DNA: TGTGCCAGCAGTGCGTCACCGGAATCGGCCCAGTACTTC
V gene: TRBV6-2/TRBV6-3; D gene: -; J gene: TRBJ2-7; clone size: few; CDR3 protein: CASAEWTVSYEQYF; CDR3 DNA: TGTGCCAGCGCTGAATGGACAGTCTCCTACGAGCAGTACTTC
V gene: TRBV4-2; D gene: -; J gene: TRBJ1-2; clone size: -; CDR3 protein: CASSQELTNQYYGYTF; CDR3 DNA: TGTGCCAGCAGCCAAGAGTTGACGAACCAGTACTATGGCTACACCTTC
V gene: TRBV20-1; D gene: TRBD2; J gene: TRBJ2-3; clone size: -; CDR3 protein: CSARGLSGGAQDTQYF; CDR3 DNA: TGCAGTGCTAGAGGCCTTAGCGGGGGGGCCCAAGATACGCAGTATTTT
V gene: TRBV6-1; D gene: TRBD1; J gene: TRBJ2-2; clone size: -; CDR3 protein: CASIPGQGPGELFF; CDR3 DNA: TGTGCCAGCATCCCGGGACAGGGGCCCGGGGAGCTGTTTTTT
V gene: TRBV6-1; D gene: -; J gene: TRBJ2-1; clone size: few; CDR3 protein: CASRERSEQFF; CDR3 DNA: TGTGCCAGCAGGGAGAGGAGTGAGCAGTTCTTC
V gene: TRBV9; D gene: -; J gene: TRBJ2-1; clone size: many; CDR3 protein: CASSVEGGSYNEQFF; CDR3 DNA: TGTGCCAGCAGCGTAGAAGGGGGCTCCTACAATGAGCAGTTCTTC
V gene: TRBV5-1; D gene: TRBD2; J gene: TRBJ2-1; clone size: few; CDR3 protein: CASSIGTSPNEQFF; CDR3 DNA: TGCGCCAGCAGCATTGGGACTAGCCCTAATGAGCAGTTCTTC
V gene: TRBV5-6; D gene: -; J gene: TRBJ2-3; clone size: few; CDR3 protein: CASSFMRLGADTQYF; CDR3 DNA: TGTGCCAGCAGCTTCATGAGGTTGGGGGCAGATACGCAGTATTTT
V gene: TRBV25-1; D gene: -; J gene: TRBJ2-5; clone size: few; CDR3 protein: CASSEHGTPQETQYF; CDR3 DNA: TGTGCCAGCAGTGAGCACGGGACTCCACAAGAGACCCAGTACTTC
V gene: TRBV4-3; D gene: -; J gene: TRBJ2-3; clone size: -; CDR3 protein: CASSQDLRRGGSDTQYF; CDR3 DNA: TGCGCCAGCAGCCAAGATCTACGGCGGGGAGGATCAGATACGCAGTATTTT
V gene: TRBV24-1; D gene: -; J gene: TRBJ2-1; clone size: -; CDR3 protein: CATSKYNEQFF; CDR3 DNA: TGTGCCACCAGTAAGTACAATGAGCAGTTCTTC
V gene: TRBV6-5; D gene: -; J gene: TRBJ1-1; clone size: -; CDR3 protein: CASRLGGTLPGPAFF; CDR3 DNA: TGTGCCAGCCGATTGGGAGGCACCCTACCTGGTCCAGCTTTCTTT
V gene: TRBV7-2; D gene: TRBD2; J gene: TRBJ2-7; clone size: -; CDR3 protein: CASSLRLAVASYEQYF; CDR3 DNA: TGTGCCAGCAGCTTACGACTAGCGGTGGCCTCCTACGAGCAGTACTTC
V gene: TRBV6-2/TRBV6-3; D gene: -; J gene: TRBJ2-3; clone size: few; CDR3 protein: CASSSIASSTDTQYF; CDR3 DNA: TGTGCCAGCAGTTCAATAGCGTCGAGCACAGATACGCAGTATTTT
V gene: TRBV15; D gene: -; J gene: TRBJ2-5; clone size: few; CDR3 protein: CATGMRGRKETQYF; CDR3 DNA: TGTGCCACCGGTATGAGGGGGAGGAAAGAGACCCAGTACTTC
V gene: TRBV29-1; D gene: -; J gene: TRBJ1-5; clone size: few; CDR3 protein: CSVGRDRGQPQHF; CDR3 DNA: TGCAGCGTTGGACGGGATAGGGGTCAGCCCCAGCATTTT
V gene: TRBV7-3; D gene: TRBD1; J gene: TRBJ1-1; clone size: -; CDR3 protein: CASSSIFKRKDEDRANTEAFF; CDR3 DNA: TGTGCCAGCAGCTCTATATTTAAACGAAAAGACGAAGACAGGGCGAACACTGAAGCTTTCTTT
V gene: TRBV12-3/TRBV12-4; D gene: -; J gene: TRBJ1-2; clone size: -; CDR3 protein: CASSFSPAVDGYTF; CDR3 DNA: TGTGCCAGCAGTTTCAGTCCGGCAGTTGATGGCTACACCTTC
V gene: TRBV12-3/TRBV12-4; D gene: -; J gene: TRBJ1-4; clone size: -; CDR3 protein: CASSGYGTFNEKLFF; CDR3 DNA: TGTGCCAGCAGTGGGTATGGGACATTTAATGAAAAACTGTTTTTT
V gene: TRBV7-2; D gene: TRBD2; J gene: TRBJ2-1; clone size: many; CDR3 protein: CASSLGGGGSYNEQFF; CDR3 DNA: TGCGCCAGCAGCTTGGGTGGCGGGGGCTCCTACAATGAGCAGTTCTTC
V gene: TRBV6-6; D gene: TRBD2; J gene: TRBJ2-5; clone size: few; CDR3 protein: CASSISGGKETQYF; CDR3 DNA: TGTGCCAGCAGTATAAGCGGGGGGAAAGAGACCCAGTACTTC
V gene: TRBV12-3/TRBV12-4; D gene: -; J gene: TRBJ2-5; clone size: -; CDR3 protein: CASRHDSGGETQYF; CDR3 DNA: TGTGCCAGCAGACACGACAGTGGCGGAGAGACCCAGTACTTC
V gene: TRBV6-6; D gene: -; J gene: TRBJ1-4; clone size: few; CDR3 protein: CASSPDPTGVEKLFF; CDR3 DNA: TGTGCCAGCAGCCCCGACCCAACTGGCGTTGAAAAACTGTTTTTT
V gene: TRBV7-9; D gene: -; J gene: TRBJ2-5; clone size: -; CDR3 protein: CASSLWVSRSGETQYF; CDR3 DNA: TGTGCCAGCAGCTTATGGGTCAGCAGGTCGGGCGAGACCCAGTACTTC
V gene: TRBV20-1; D gene: TRBD2; J gene: TRBJ2-1; clone size: -; CDR3 protein: CSAHHLGTSGGYNEQFF; CDR3 DNA: TGCAGTGCCCACCACCTAGGGACTAGCGGGGGGTACAATGAGCAGTTCTTC
V gene: TRBV20-1; D gene: TRBD1; J gene: TRBJ2-3; clone size: -; CDR3 protein: CSASRTGLGADTQYF; CDR3 DNA: TGCAGTGCTAGTAGGACAGGCCTCGGGGCAGATACGCAGTATTTT
V gene: TRBV10-3; D gene: TRBD1; J gene: TRBJ2-6; clone size: -; CDR3 protein: CAIRSPGQGIVQESSGANVLAF; CDR3 DNA: TGTGCCATCAGGAGCCCGGGACAGGGAATTGTTCAGGAGAGCTCTGGGGCCAACGTCCTGGCTTTC